This TCR beta chain was obtained from a study of CD8 T cells in Susac syndrome. Points from the study as a whole: In total CD8+ repertoires, sixteen Susac-specific public clones were found, and in CD8+ TEMRA repertoires, five were found.

It was with random hexamers that roughly 0.45 to 1 ug RNA was reverse transcribed. A single record per CDR3 protein comes from TCRdb applying MiXCR to the immunoSEQ multiplex PCR reads. The sample shows approximately 120,000 distinct CDR3 sequences, around 95% of them seen only once. Patients with Susac syndrome fulfilled recently defined diagnostic criteria for definite or probable disease. A word on this clonotype: Its matching antigen is unknown.

J lost 10 bases, V lost 4 bases, and 10 bases had no gene match. The CDR3 sequence is 14 residues long. The germline CDR1 and CDR2 sequences are MRHNA and SNTAGT. The sequence was collected from a human donor with Susac syndrome. The chain joins TRBV6-4 to TRBJ2-1, with 7 positions matching TRBD1. Sequenced sample: CD8+ T cells from PBMCs. The CDR3 nucleotides read TGTGCCAGCAGTGTGGGACAGACTTCGTCCGAGCAGTTCTTC. Protein: CASSVGQTSSEQFF.